These 20 T cell receptor beta chains were sequenced from one sample in a study of T cells in localized non-small cell lung cancer. Measured with immunoSEQ multiplex PCR; TCRdb has only the in-frame clones, and not every one. Of 39,000 or so clones listed, 75% to 85% are singletons. The sequences come from PBMCs, collected before any cancer treatment. The receptors were gathered from a man between 35 and 75 years old with stage II lung adenocarcinoma.

The chain employs TRBV14 and TRBJ2-7; 10 bases line up with TRBD1. Germline loops: CDR1 SGHDN, CDR2 FVKESK. V lost 7 bases to trimming and J lost 2 bases; unmatched junction nucleotides: 5. This CDR3 is 14 amino acids long. CDR3 loop: CASTLGTGAYEQYF. The CDR3 DNA reads as TGTGCCAGCACCCTTGGGACAGGGGCCTACGAGCAGTACTTC.

This chain connects TRBV12-5 to TRBJ1-5; D is ambiguous. V lost 1 base and J lost 6, with 7 bases in between. The CDR3 is 13 residues long. Germline V gene sequence: CDR1 LGHNT, CDR2 FRNRAP. CDR3 residues: CASGLEEGQPQHF. The CDR3 DNA sequence: TGTGCTAGTGGTTTGGAGGAGGGTCAGCCCCAGCATTTT.

V gene TRBV30 combines with J gene TRBJ2-2; perhaps TRBD2 as D (6 bases). V lost 3 bases to trimming and J lost 0 bases, with 14 bases between them. Germline CDR1 reads GTSNPN; CDR2 reads SVGIG (reference sequence). There are 16 residues in the CDR3. CDR3 DNA sequence: TGTGCCTGGAGGGGGGGTTCCTCCGCGAACACCGGGGAGCTGTTTTTT. This sequence encodes CAWRGGSSANTGELFF.

This clone was counted only a few times. The chain links TRBV11-2 to TRBJ2-5; tentatively, D is TRBD2 (5 bases). V was clipped by 5 bases and J by 5 bases, with 15 bases between them. Germline V gene lookup returns CDR1 SGHAT and CDR2 FQNNGV. This CDR3 spans 14 amino acids. The CDR3 here is CASSRDGVGETQYF. CDR3 DNA sequence: TGTGCCAGCAGCCGGGATGGGGTGGGGGAGACCCAGTACTTC.

This chain links TRBV11-2 with TRBJ2-2, with unresolved D. The CDR3 runs to 13 residues. The V gene's germline CDR1 is SGHAT and CDR2 FQNNGV. The ends were cut back, 0 bases at V and 6 bases at J, with 5 bases in the middle. The CDR3 sequence is CASSLDRAGELFF. Written as DNA, the CDR3 is TGTGCCAGCAGCTTAGATAGGGCCGGGGAGCTGTTTTTT.

This clone was seen a few times. The chain couples TRBV5-6 to TRBJ2-7, with 8 positions matching TRBD1. J was trimmed by 4 bases and V by 3 bases; bases with no gene match: 12. This CDR3 spans 16 amino acids. Per the germline V gene, CDR1 is SGHDT and CDR2 is YYEEEE. CDR3 amino acids: CASSSQGEDYLYEQYF. The DNA of the CDR3 is TGTGCCAGCAGCTCACAGGGGGAGGACTACTTGTACGAGCAGTACTTC.

V is TRBV30 and J is TRBJ2-1, with 8 bases matching TRBD1. V shed 1 base and J 7 bases; nucleotides not matched to a gene: 9. Per germline, CDR1 GTSNPN and CDR2 SVGIG (reference sequence). The CDR3 is 15 residues long. The CDR3 protein is CAWSGLGTGMNEQFF. DNA for the CDR3: TGTGCCTGGAGTGGTCTCGGGACAGGTATGAATGAGCAGTTCTTC.

This clone was seen just once. The rearrangement uses TRBV7-2 and TRBJ2-1; D is perhaps TRBD2 (6 bases). CDR3 length: 16 amino acids. V was clipped by 5 bases and J by 6 bases, with 20 bases between them. The germline gives CDR1 SGHTA, CDR2 FQGNSA. For the CDR3, the DNA is TGTGCCAGCAGCCTGCCCCCGGGACTGGGGTTCAATGAGCAGTTCTTC. Its translation is CASSLPPGLGFNEQFF.

The chain joins TRBV6-5 to TRBJ2-7; D is perhaps TRBD1 (5 bases). The length of the CDR3 is 14 residues. Trimming shortened V by 6 bases and J by 4 bases, and 16 bases separated the two germline ends. Germline CDR1 reads MNHEY; CDR2 reads SVGAGI. In DNA, the CDR3 is TGTGCCAGCAGACGACAGCTTTCGGGTTACGAGCAGTACTTC. This encodes CASRRQLSGYEQYF.

This chain links TRBV6-7 with TRBJ1-5; tentatively, D is TRBD1 (5 bases). TRBV6-7 carries the ORF label, with uncertain function. Deletions cut 4 bases from V and 2 bases from J, with 18 bases between. There are 17 residues in the CDR3. This chain's CDR3 is CASSWARGVVCNQPQHF. The CDR3 coding sequence is TGTGCCAGCAGTTGGGCCCGGGGGGTGGTGTGCAATCAGCCCCAGCATTTT.

A few counts support this clone. This sequence joins TRBV28 and TRBJ1-2; D gene ambiguous. Germline V CDR1 and CDR2: MDHEN, SYDVKM. V lost 2 bases to trimming and J lost 6 bases, with 10 bases between them. This CDR3 has 13 amino acids. The CDR3 bases are TGTGCCAGCAGTTTACTCTTCGGGGATGGCTACACCTTC. It yields the protein CASSLLFGDGYTF.

The rearrangement links TRBV5-6 to TRBJ1-5; tentatively, D is TRBD1 (6 bases). The CDR3 has 13 residues. Germline loops: CDR1 SGHDT, CDR2 YYEEEE. The V and J ends lost 3 bases and 4 bases respectively, with 8 bases between them. CDR3 nucleotide sequence: TGTGCCAGCAGCTCAAGGGGGAATCAGCCCCAGCATTTT. It is translated as CASSSRGNQPQHF. Looking up the rest from reference TRBV5-6 and TRBJ1-5 gives the full variable domain: DAGVTQSPTHLIKTRGQQVTLRCSPKSGHDTVSWYQQALGQGPQFIFQYYEEEERQRGNFPDRFSGHQFPNYSSELNVNALLLGDSALYLCASSSRGNQPQHFGDGTRLSIL.

Details on this clone: The germline gene is not matched at one end of the junction; a read error may be the cause. The chain has TRBV9 and TRBJ2-7; a weak D match, TRBD2 (6 bases). CDR3 length equals 14 residues. The germline V gene has CDR1 SGDLS and CDR2 YYNGEE. CDR3 loop: CASSPRLESSEQYF. For the CDR3, the DNA is TGTGCCAGCAGCCCAAGACTAGAGTCCTCCGAGCAGTACTTC.

V is TRBV5-1 and J is TRBJ1-1, with D possibly matching TRBD1 (5 bases). There are 13 residues in the CDR3. Trimming shortened V by 8 bases and J by 4 bases, and 15 bases separated the two germline ends. The germline V gene encodes CDR1 SGHRS and CDR2 YFSETQ. CDR3 in amino acids: CASRRQLGTEAFF. CDR3 in DNA: TGCGCCAGTCGGCGACAGTTAGGCACTGAAGCTTTCTTT.

This clone was seen once. For the CDR3, the DNA is TGTGCCAGCACCCTGGGAGGAGCGGGAAGCACAGATACGCAGTATTTT. As protein: CASTLGGAGSTDTQYF. The chain links TRBV28 to TRBJ2-3; the match to TRBD2 covers 7 bases. Unmatched junction bases numbered 10, after V lost 7 bases and J lost 0 bases. The CDR3 contains 16 residues. Germline V gene data show CDR1 as MDHEN and CDR2 as SYDVKM.

The rearrangement links TRBV7-9 to TRBJ2-3; D possibly uses TRBD1 or TRBD2 (6 bases each). The CDR3 sequence is 17 residues long. Trimming stripped 1 base from V and 1 base from J, with 15 bases between. From germline, CDR1 is SEHNR and CDR2 FQNEAQ (reference sequence). CDR3 residues: CASSLEVGGGGTDTQYF. DNA for the CDR3: TGTGCCAGCAGCTTAGAAGTTGGAGGGGGAGGCACAGATACGCAGTATTTT.

J is TRBJ2-5 and V is TRBV6-1; D is perhaps TRBD1 (7 bases). The CDR3 spans 14 residues. With 2 bases removed from V and 5 bases from J, the gap between germline ends came to 12 bases. From germline, CDR1 is MNHNS and CDR2 SASEGT. The CDR3 coding sequence is TGTGCCAGCAGTGAAACCCCAGGGGGGGAGACCCAGTACTTC. It is translated as CASSETPGGETQYF.

Of note for this clone: One end of the junction is discordant with germline, which a read error may explain. The chain is built from TRBV6-1 and TRBJ2-5; possibly TRBD1 or TRBD2 for D (6 bases each). The CDR3 spans 15 residues. From germline, CDR1 is MNHNS and CDR2 SASEGT. This CDR3 reads CATSLGGTGRETQYF. The CDR3 coding sequence is TGTGCCACCAGTTTAGGGGGTACGGGGAGGGAGACCCAGTACTTC.

This clone came up once. The junction and the germline gene differ at one end; a read error may be behind it. The sample holds other DNA sequences that translate to the same CDR3. For the CDR3, the DNA is TGTGCCAGCAGTTCTAGACAGGCCTCTAGCACGGATACGCAGTATTTT. The encoded protein is CASSSRQASSTDTQYF. The chain couples TRBV28 to TRBJ2-3, with a weak D call TRBD1 (6 bases). Germline V gives CDR1 MDHEN, CDR2 SYDVKM. The length of the CDR3 is 16 residues.

CDR3 sequence: CASSSIGGQETQYF. The CDR3, as DNA: TGTGCCAGCAGTTCCATAGGGGGCCAGGAGACCCAGTACTTC. The genes are TRBV6-5 and TRBJ2-5; 7 positions agree with TRBD1. Germline V gene data show CDR1 as MNHEY and CDR2 as SVGAGI. V dropped 4 bases and J dropped 5; count of bases not matched to a gene: 7. This CDR3 is 14 amino acids long.